The table lists the clone carrying this TCR beta chain with many counts. Its antigen is currently unknown. This sample stems from a study of molecular identifiers for immune sequencing clone quantification. With RNA at 10%, 30% or 50%, naive CD8 libraries came from approximately 22,000 to 940,000 sorted cells. TCRdb re-called the PCR reads through MiXCR, storing one row per CDR3 protein. Counted here are 550,000 to 750,000 distinct CDR3 sequences, 15% to 20% occurring once; the ten biggest clones make up roughly 0.9%. Study observations and caveats: Whereas clones above 20 RNA copies held under 1% of naive-cell molecules, they held over 98% of effector molecules.

This clonotype was obtained from a human donor in good health. Some libraries in this study had Jurkat cell RNA spiked in. The sample consisted of naive CD8+ T cells from blood, with Jurkat cell RNA spiked in. Specified subset: FACS-sorted CD8+CD4-CCR7+CD45RA+ naive T cells.

The CDR3 here is CAWSVPGQGASNTEAFF. The CDR3 coding sequence is TGTGCCTGGAGTGTACCGGGACAGGGGGCTTCGAACACTGAAGCTTTCTTT. This chain uses TRBV30 with TRBJ1-1; 12 bases fit TRBD1. The CDR3 runs 17 residues. Per the germline V gene, CDR1 is GTSNPN and CDR2 is SVGIG (reference sequence). Trimming took 0 bases from V and 1 from J; bases not matched to a gene: 6.